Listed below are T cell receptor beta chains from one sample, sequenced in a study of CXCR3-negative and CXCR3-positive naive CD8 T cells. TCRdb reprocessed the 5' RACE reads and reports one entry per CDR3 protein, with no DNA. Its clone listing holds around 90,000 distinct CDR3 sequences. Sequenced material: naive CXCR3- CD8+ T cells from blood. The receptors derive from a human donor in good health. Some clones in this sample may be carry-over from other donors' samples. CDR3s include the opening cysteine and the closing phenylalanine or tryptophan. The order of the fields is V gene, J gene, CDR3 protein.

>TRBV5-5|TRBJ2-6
CASSLEIGLPGGANVLTF
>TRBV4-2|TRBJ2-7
CASSQLGTDPYEQYF
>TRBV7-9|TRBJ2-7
CASSSSDRDHEQYF
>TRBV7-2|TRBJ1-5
CASTQTPTGGHQPQHF
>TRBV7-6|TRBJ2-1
CASSSGPYYNEQFF
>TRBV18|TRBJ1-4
CASSTYRASNEKLFF
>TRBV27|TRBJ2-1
CASSPQARSPYNEQFF
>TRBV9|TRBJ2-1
CASSQESGRIYNEQFF
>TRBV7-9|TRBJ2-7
CASSKSTVPYEQYF
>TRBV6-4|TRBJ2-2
CASSDSGYTGELFF
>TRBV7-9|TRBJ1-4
CASSLDAQSNEKLFF
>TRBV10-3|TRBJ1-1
CAISEVEGGLGMNTEAFF
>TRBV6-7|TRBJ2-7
CASSSLGLAVEQYF
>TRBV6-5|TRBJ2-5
CAGSNGLAGRETQYF
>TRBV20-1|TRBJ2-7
CSARGSGGIYEQYF
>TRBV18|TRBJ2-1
CASSLGQGTVNEQFF
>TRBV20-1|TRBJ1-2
CSAVGEDGNYGYTF
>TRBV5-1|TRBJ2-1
CASSWTGQGYDEQFF
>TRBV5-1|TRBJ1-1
CASSFEGGNTEAFF
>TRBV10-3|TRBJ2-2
CAIRAGTANTGELFF
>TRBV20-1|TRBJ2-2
CSIPGETPGELFF
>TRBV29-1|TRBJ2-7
CSVGQGNDQYF
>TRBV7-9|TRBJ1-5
CASSLSMGLDQPQHF
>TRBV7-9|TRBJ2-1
CASSFGQELQDEQFF
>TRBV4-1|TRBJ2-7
CASSQGPAANEQYF
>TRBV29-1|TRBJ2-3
CSVGQGVGTDTQYF
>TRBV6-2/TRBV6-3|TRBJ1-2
CASRHWTGRNYGYTF
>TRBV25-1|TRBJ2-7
CASSALADGGEQYF
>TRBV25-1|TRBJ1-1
CASSEQMGMNIEAFF
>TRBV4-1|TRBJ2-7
CASSQVHTGYEQYF
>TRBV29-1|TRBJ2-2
CSVEVMPGELFF
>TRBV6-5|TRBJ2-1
CASSYLMGYNEQFF
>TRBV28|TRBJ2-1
CASSKKYGADNEQFF
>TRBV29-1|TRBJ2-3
CSVEGLGQLGITDTQYF
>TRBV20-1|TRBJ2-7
CSARGTSGEYEQYF
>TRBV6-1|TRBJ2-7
CASSEGPTGGAGGTYEQYF
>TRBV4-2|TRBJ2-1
CASSQGLSSYNEQFF
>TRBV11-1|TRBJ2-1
CASSFPVGTGPHEQFF
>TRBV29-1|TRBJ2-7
CSVGSAGANHEQYF
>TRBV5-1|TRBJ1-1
CASSFTDRNTEAFF
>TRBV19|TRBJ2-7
CASSIPGGTYEQYF
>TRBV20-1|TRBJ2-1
CSARTRSSYNEQFF
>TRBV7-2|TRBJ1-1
CASSRRGTGYMNTEAFF
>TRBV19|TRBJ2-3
CASRGDIDTQYF
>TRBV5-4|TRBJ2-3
CASSGGLAGGTLDTQYF
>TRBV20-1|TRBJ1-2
CSARSPTGVHYGYTF
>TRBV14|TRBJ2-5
CASSQDSARPGETQYF
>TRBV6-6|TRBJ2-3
CASSSREGSDTQYF
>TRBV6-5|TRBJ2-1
CASALSGYNEQFF
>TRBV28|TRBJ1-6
CASSVTGNSPLHF
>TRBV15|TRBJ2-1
CATSRGGLAEYNEQFF
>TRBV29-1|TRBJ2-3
CSVGPTGLAGGRGGADTQYF
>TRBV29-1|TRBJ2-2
CSVVGGNTRELFF
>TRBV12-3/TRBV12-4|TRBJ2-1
CASTSGGVEQFF